The TCR beta chain described here comes from a study of blood T cell repertoires in COVID-19. Only in-frame clones appear in the TCRdb table, and some are missing; sequencing was by immunoSEQ multiplex PCR. The sample consists of some 120,000 clones, around 81% of them appearing once. The CDR3 spans 15 residues. Germline V gene lookup returns CDR1 LNHNV and CDR2 YYDKDF (reference sequence). Trimming took 1 base from V and 2 from J, leaving 12 bases between them. This chain connects TRBV15 to TRBJ2-7; D possibly corresponds to TRBD2 (6 bases). The specimen was peripheral blood. The sequence was collected from a man aged 55 to 70 with acute or convalescent COVID-19. CDR3 nucleotides: TGTGCCACCAGCAGAGGGGGAGGAAGGACCTACGAGCAGTACTTC. Its translation is CATSRGGGRTYEQYF.